Below, 12 T cell receptor beta chains from the same sample are listed, as sequenced in a study of molecular identifiers for immune sequencing clone quantification. TCRdb re-derived calls from the PCR reads in MiXCR, one entry per CDR3 protein. The table lists under 800,000 distinct CDR3 sequences, less than 30% of them singletons. The sequencing input was naive CD8+ T cells from blood, with Jurkat cell RNA spiked in. Stated subset: FACS-sorted CD8+CD4-CCR7+CD45RA+ naive T cells. Source of these receptors: a human donor in good health. Some libraries in this study had Jurkat cell RNA spiked in.

This clonotype has only a few counts. The chain has TRBV27 and TRBJ2-7; no clear D. CDR1 is MNHEY and CDR2 is SMNVEV in the germline V gene (reference sequence). Trimming removed 3 bases from V and 2 bases from J, with 8 bases in between. The length of the CDR3 is 13 residues. The CDR3 here is CASSFSQTYEQYF. Written as DNA, the CDR3 is TGTGCCAGCAGTTTTAGTCAAACCTACGAGCAGTACTTC.

Only a few counts were recorded for this clonotype. The CDR3 nucleotides are TGTGCCAGCAGTTTAGTACAGCCCCCTGGGGGGGAGCTGTTTTTT. It specifies CASSLVQPPGGELFF. J is TRBJ2-2 and V is TRBV6-5; D is unclear. Deletions cut 4 bases from V and 8 bases from J, with 17 bases between. The CDR3 spans 15 residues. CDR1 is MNHEY and CDR2 is SVGAGI in the germline V gene.

This clonotype was observed once. Since a much larger clone is just one base distant, this may be a read error. This rearrangement joins TRBV6-6 to TRBJ2-1; D is undetermined. Looked up from germline, CDR1 is MNHNY and CDR2 is SVGAGI (reference sequence). The CDR3 runs 13 residues. The CDR3 protein is CASSYSSDNEPFF. In nucleotides, the CDR3 is TGTGCCAGCAGTTACTCGTCCGACAATGAGCCGTTCTTC.

The CDR3 DNA reads as TGTGCCAGCAGCGGTTTTTTGGGGGTTTCGGGGTACGAGCAGTACTTC. Its translation: CASSGFLGVSGYEQYF. V gene TRBV5-6 combines with J gene TRBJ2-7, with D perhaps TRBD1 or TRBD2 (5 bases each). V was cut by 4 bases and J by 4 bases, with 21 bases left in between. The CDR3 is 16 residues long. Germline V gene data show CDR1 as SGHDT and CDR2 as YYEEEE.

This clonotype was counted at least ten times. The chain links TRBV4-3 to TRBJ1-5, with 8 bases fitting TRBD1. The germline gives CDR1 LGHNA, CDR2 YSLEER. The CDR3 runs to 15 residues. V shed 0 bases, J shed 7 bases, and the junction held 5 bases outside the gene matches. This chain's CDR3 is CASSQDGGTGQPQHF. The CDR3, as DNA: TGCGCCAGCAGCCAAGACGGAGGGACAGGCCAGCCCCAGCATTTT.

In this sample, this clonotype turned up once. This may arise from a read error, as a much more abundant clone is one base away. Given the absence of the conserved phenylalanine or tryptophan at the CDR3 end, a read error is likely. The rearrangement uses TRBV7-9 and TRBJ2-4; weak D call: TRBD2 (6 bases). Germline CDR1 SEHNR, CDR2 FQNEAQ (reference sequence). Trimming stripped 5 bases from V and 5 bases from J, with 16 bases between. This CDR3 contains 15 residues. CDR3: CASSMRRGGENIQYL. The CDR3 nucleotides read TGTGCCAGCAGCATGCGCCGTGGAGGGGAAAACATTCAGTACCTC.

The chain carries TRBV3-1 and TRBJ2-1; D gene unclear. V lost 4 bases and J lost 0, with 13 bases in between. Germline V CDR1 and CDR2: LGHDT, YNNKEL (reference sequence). The CDR3 is 16 amino acids. CDR3 in amino acids: CASSRKDDPSYNEQFF. In nucleotides, the CDR3 is TGTGCCAGCAGCCGCAAGGACGACCCCTCCTACAATGAGCAGTTCTTC.

The chain recombines TRBV19 with TRBJ1-3; 10 bases are a match to TRBD1. V lost 8 bases to trimming and J lost 2 bases; unmatched junction nucleotides: 12. Germline V CDR1 and CDR2: LNHDA, SQIVND (reference sequence). The CDR3 totals 17 residues. CDR3 residues: CASANRDRGTTGNTIYF. The CDR3 DNA is TGTGCCAGTGCCAACCGGGACAGGGGAACAACTGGAAACACCATATATTTT.

The J gene is TRBJ2-2, the V gene TRBV27, with D perhaps TRBD1 or TRBD2 (5 bases each). The CDR3 consists of 16 residues. V was shortened by 2 bases and J by 6 bases, with 16 bases between the two germline ends. CDR1 is MNHEY and CDR2 is SMNVEV in the germline V gene (reference sequence). CDR3 loop: CASSLMTSQGPGELFF. The CDR3, as DNA: TGTGCCAGCAGTTTAATGACGAGTCAGGGACCCGGGGAGCTGTTTTTT.

Worth noting for this clonotype: An end of the junction does not agree with germline; a read error may underlie this. V and J are TRBV27 and TRBJ1-1; 9 bases align to TRBD1. The CDR3 spans 13 residues. Germline CDR1 reads MNHEY; CDR2 reads SMNVEV (reference sequence). The CDR3 nucleotides read TGTGCCAGCAGTTTCACAGGGGGCACTGAAGCTCTCTTT. Its translation is CASSFTGGTEALF.

Concerning this clonotype: Since no conserved phenylalanine or tryptophan closes the CDR3, a read error is the likely cause. The chain combines TRBV27 with TRBJ1-1, with D maybe TRBD1 (5 bases). CDR1 MNHEY and CDR2 SMNVEV come from the germline V gene (reference sequence). The V end was cut by 7 bases, the J end by 0 bases, with 9 bases between. CDR3 length: 13 residues. The CDR3 spells CASKGLMNTEAFI. The CDR3 DNA is TGTGCCAGCAAGGGGCTGATGAACACTGAAGCTTTCATT.

This clonotype was recorded at least ten times. This chain uses TRBV12-3 or TRBV12-4 with TRBJ2-3, with D perhaps given as TRBD1 or TRBD2 (6 bases each). V was cut by 0 bases and J by 5 bases, with 15 bases left in between. The CDR3 length is 16 residues. The CDR3 region has the DNA TGTGCCAGCAGTTTAGCGCCGGGGGCGAGGGGAGATACGCAGTATTTT. It translates to CASSLAPGARGDTQYF.